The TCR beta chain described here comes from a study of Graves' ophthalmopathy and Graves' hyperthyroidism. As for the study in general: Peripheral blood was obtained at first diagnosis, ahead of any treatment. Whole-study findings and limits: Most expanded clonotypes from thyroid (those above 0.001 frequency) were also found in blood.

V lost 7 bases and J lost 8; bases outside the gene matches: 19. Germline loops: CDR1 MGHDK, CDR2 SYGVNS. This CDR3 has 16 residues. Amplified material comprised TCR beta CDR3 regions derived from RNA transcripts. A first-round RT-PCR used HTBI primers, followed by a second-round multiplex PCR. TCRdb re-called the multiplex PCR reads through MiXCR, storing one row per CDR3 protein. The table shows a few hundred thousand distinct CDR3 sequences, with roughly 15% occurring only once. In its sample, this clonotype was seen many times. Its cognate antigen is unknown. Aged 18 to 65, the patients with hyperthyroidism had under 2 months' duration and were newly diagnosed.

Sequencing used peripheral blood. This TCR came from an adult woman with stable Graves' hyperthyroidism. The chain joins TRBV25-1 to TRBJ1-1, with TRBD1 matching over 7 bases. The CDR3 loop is CASISSAGQAGREAFF. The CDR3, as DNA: TGTGCCAGCATCTCATCCGCCGGACAGGCCGGTCGGGAAGCTTTCTTT.